This T cell receptor beta chain is drawn from a study of shared clonotypes between healthy human individuals. The assay was immunoSEQ multiplex PCR, and TCRdb's table has in-frame clones only and misses some. The table has about 1.5 million clones, approximately 98% seen once. The receptor's source is a man in his thirties or forties in good health. The sample consisted of naive CD4+ T cells sorted from blood. Regarding subset: CD45RA+ positively selected.

The CDR3 nucleotides read TGTGCCTGGAGTTTCACAGGGAACACTGAAGCTTTCTTT. Its protein is CAWSFTGNTEAFF. J is TRBJ1-1 and V is TRBV30; TRBD1 is a possible D gene (5 bases). CDR1 and CDR2 from the germline V gene are GTSNPN and SVGIG (reference sequence). Trimming left V 2 bases short and J 1 base short, with 8 bases between. CDR3 length equals 13 residues.